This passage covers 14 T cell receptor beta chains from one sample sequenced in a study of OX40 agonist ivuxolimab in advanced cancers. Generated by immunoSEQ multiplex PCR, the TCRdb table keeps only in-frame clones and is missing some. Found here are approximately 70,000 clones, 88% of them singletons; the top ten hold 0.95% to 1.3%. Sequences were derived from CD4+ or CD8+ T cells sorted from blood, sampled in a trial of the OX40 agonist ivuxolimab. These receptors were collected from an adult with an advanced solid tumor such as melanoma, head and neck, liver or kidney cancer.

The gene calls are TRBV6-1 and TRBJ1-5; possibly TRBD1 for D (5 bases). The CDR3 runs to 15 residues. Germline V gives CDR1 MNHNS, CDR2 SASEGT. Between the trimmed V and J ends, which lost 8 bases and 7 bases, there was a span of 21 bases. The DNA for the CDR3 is TGTGCCAGCTCCAGCTCGGGGGGGGGATTACAGCCCCAGCATTTT. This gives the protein CASSSSGGGLQPQHF.

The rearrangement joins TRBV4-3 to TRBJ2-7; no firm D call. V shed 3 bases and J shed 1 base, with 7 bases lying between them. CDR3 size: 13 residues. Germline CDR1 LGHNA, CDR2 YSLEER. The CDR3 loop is CASSHGSSYEQYF. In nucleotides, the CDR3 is TGCGCCAGCAGCCACGGGTCGTCCTACGAGCAGTACTTC.

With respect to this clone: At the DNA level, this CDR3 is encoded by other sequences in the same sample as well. Here the CDR3 reads CASSLGGFQETQYF. For the CDR3, the DNA is TGCGCCAGCAGCTTAGGGGGTTTCCAAGAGACCCAGTACTTC. This chain links TRBV5-1 with TRBJ2-5, with a weak D call TRBD1 (6 bases). V dropped 2 bases and J dropped 1 base, with 9 bases sitting between them. CDR3 size: 14 residues. Germline V gene data show CDR1 as SGHRS and CDR2 as YFSETQ.

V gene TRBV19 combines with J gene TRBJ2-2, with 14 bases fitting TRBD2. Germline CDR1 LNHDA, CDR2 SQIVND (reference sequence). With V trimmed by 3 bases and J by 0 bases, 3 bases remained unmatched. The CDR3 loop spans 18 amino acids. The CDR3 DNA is TGTGCCAGTAGTATCGGACTAGCGGGGGGTTCGAACACCGGGGAGCTGTTTTTT. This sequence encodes CASSIGLAGGSNTGELFF.

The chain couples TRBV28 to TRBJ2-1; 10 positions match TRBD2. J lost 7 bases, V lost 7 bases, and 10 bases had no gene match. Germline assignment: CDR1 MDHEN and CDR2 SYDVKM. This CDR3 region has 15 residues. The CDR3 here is CASTNPGTSANEQFF. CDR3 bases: TGTGCCAGCACCAACCCCGGGACTAGCGCGAATGAGCAGTTCTTC.

Written as DNA, the CDR3 is TGTGCCAGCAGTGAGGACTCTGGAAACACCATATATTTT. It encodes CASSEDSGNTIYF. The rearrangement joins TRBV6-1 to TRBJ1-3; the D is unclear. The ends were cut back, 3 bases at V and 0 bases at J, with 3 bases in the middle. Germline V gene lookup returns CDR1 MNHNS and CDR2 SASEGT. The CDR3 is 13 residues long.

Written as DNA, the CDR3 is TGCGCCAGCAGCTTGGGAGCGGGAGGGCCAGGAGATACGCAGTATTTT. Encoded protein: CASSLGAGGPGDTQYF. V and J are TRBV5-1 and TRBJ2-3; 10 bases line up with TRBD2. V shed 0 bases, J shed 5 bases, and the junction held 6 bases outside the gene matches. CDR3 length: 16 residues. Looked up from germline, CDR1 is SGHRS and CDR2 is YFSETQ.

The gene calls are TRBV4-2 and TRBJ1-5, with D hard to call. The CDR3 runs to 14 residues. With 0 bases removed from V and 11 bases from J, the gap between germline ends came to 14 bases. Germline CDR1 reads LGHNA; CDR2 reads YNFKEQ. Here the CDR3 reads CASSQDVSRAAQHF. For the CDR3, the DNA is TGTGCCAGCAGCCAAGATGTTTCCCGGGCAGCCCAGCATTTT.

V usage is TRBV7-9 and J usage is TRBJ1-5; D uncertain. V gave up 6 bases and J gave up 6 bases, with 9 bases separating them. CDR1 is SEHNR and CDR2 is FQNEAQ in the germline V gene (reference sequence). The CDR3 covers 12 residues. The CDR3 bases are TGTGCCAGCAGTCACGGGTTTCAGCCCCAGCATTTT. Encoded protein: CASSHGFQPQHF.

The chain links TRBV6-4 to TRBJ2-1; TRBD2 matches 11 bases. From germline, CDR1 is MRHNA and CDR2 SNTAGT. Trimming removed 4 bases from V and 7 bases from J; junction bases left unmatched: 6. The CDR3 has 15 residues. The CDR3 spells CASSVLAGVGNEQFF. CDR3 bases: TGTGCCAGCAGTGTACTAGCGGGAGTGGGAAATGAGCAGTTCTTC.

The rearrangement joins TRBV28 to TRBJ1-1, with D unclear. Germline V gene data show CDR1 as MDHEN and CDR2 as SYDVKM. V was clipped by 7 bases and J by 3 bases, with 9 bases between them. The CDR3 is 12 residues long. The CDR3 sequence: CASIDSHTEAFF. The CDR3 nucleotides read TGTGCCAGCATCGATTCGCACACTGAAGCTTTCTTT.

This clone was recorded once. Here the CDR3 reads CASSSRTGATNEQYF. DNA of the CDR3: TGCGCCAGCAGCTCGAGGACAGGGGCAACAAACGAGCAGTACTTC. The rearrangement links TRBV5-1 to TRBJ2-7; TRBD1 aligns across 9 bases. Unmatched junction bases numbered 9, after V lost 3 bases and J lost 5 bases. Germline CDR1 and CDR2: SGHRS and YFSETQ. CDR3 length: 15 amino acids.

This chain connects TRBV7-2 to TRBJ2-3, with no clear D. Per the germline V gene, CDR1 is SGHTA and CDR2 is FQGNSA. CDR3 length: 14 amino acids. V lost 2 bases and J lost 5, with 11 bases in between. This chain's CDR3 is CASSLRFSRDTQYF. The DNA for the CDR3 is TGTGCCAGCAGCTTAAGGTTCTCCCGAGATACGCAGTATTTT.

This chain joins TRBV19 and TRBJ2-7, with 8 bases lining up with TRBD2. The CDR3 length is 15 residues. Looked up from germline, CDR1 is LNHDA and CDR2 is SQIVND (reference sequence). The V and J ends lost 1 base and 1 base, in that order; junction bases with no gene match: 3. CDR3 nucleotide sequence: TGTGCCAGTAGTATAGTAGCTAGCGGGTCCTACGAGCAGTACTTC. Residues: CASSIVASGSYEQYF.